This TCR beta chain was sequenced in a study of cytomegalovirus exposure and HLA in healthy donors. The CDR3 length is 17 residues. The germline CDR1 and CDR2 sequences are SGHTA and FQGNSA. V gave up 3 bases and J gave up 8 bases, with 20 bases separating them. 60 Vbeta and 13 Jbeta primers were used in PCR. Only in-frame clones appear in the TCRdb table, and some are missing; sequencing was by immunoSEQ multiplex PCR. The data contain about 210,000 clones, about four fifths of them seen just once; the ten biggest clones take up around 9.6%. The clonotype comes from a woman aged 45 to 65 in good health and CMV-seropositive. The chain links TRBV7-2 to TRBJ1-6; D is perhaps TRBD1 (5 bases). The sample comprised PBMCs. CDR3 sequence reads: CASSLGGGLLGYSPLHF. Here the CDR3 DNA reads TGTGCCAGCAGCTTGGGTGGGGGACTCCTAGGGTATTCACCCCTCCACTTT.